These 24 T cell receptor beta chains share one sample of origin, sequenced in a study of control samples from healthy donors and cancer patients. Data came from immunoSEQ multiplex PCR; TCRdb stores just in-frame clones and leaves some out. The profile shows about 170,000 clones, 88% of them singletons. The sequencing input was blood. The receptor source for this set is a woman younger than 45 in good health.

This clone was observed once. V and J are TRBV11-2 and TRBJ2-1; no definite D call. The V and J ends lost 7 bases and 7 bases respectively, with 14 bases between them. Germline CDR1 is SGHAT and CDR2 is FQNNGV. CDR3 length: 13 residues. CDR3 nucleotide sequence: TGTGCCAGCAACCTCCCAGGTGTGAATGAGCAGTTCTTC. This sequence encodes CASNLPGVNEQFF.

The count of this clone is one. V gene TRBV6-5 combines with J gene TRBJ1-2; a weak D match, TRBD1 (5 bases). The germline V gene has CDR1 MNHEY and CDR2 SVGAGI. The V and J ends lost 6 bases and 5 bases respectively, with 13 bases between them. This CDR3 has 13 amino acids. The CDR3 protein is CASSQGGPYGYTF. Here the CDR3 DNA reads TGTGCCAGCAGCCAGGGAGGGCCTTATGGCTACACCTTC.

This rearrangement joins TRBV19 to TRBJ1-2; D possibly corresponds to TRBD1 (5 bases). The germline V gene has CDR1 LNHDA and CDR2 SQIVND (reference sequence). The CDR3 contains 11 residues. The germline V and J ends were trimmed by 8 bases and 7 bases, with 11 bases remaining between them. The CDR3 loop reads CASPGPFGYTF. The CDR3 DNA sequence: TGTGCCAGTCCGGGGCCGTTTGGCTACACCTTC. The whole variable domain, filled in from reference TRBV19 and TRBJ1-2, reads DGGITQSPKYLFRKEGQNVTLSCEQNLNHDAMYWYRQDPGQGLRLIYYSQIVNDFQKGDIAEGYSVSREKKESFPLTVTSAQKNPTAFYLCASPGPFGYTFGSGTRLTVV.

The genes are TRBV28 and TRBJ2-1, with 11 bases fitting TRBD2. The CDR3 is 14 residues long. CDR1 and CDR2 (germline): MDHEN, SYDVKM. V was clipped by 7 bases and J by 7 bases; unmatched bases: 6. The CDR3 region has the DNA TGTGCCAGCACGGCTAGCGGGAGGCGAAATGAGCAGTTCTTC. This gives the protein CASTASGRRNEQFF.

This clone was counted between two and nine times. The CDR3 DNA reads as TGTGCCAGCAGGACGGACAGAGCTTCCTACGAGCAGTACTTC. It translates to CASRTDRASYEQYF. The chain joins TRBV6-5 to TRBJ2-7; D might be TRBD1 (6 bases). CDR1 is MNHEY and CDR2 is SVGAGI in the germline V gene. The CDR3 loop spans 14 amino acids. The V end lost 6 bases, the J end lost 1 base, and 13 bases lay between the germline ends.

This chain connects TRBV5-1 to TRBJ1-1, with TRBD1 as a possible D gene (6 bases). V dropped 5 bases and J dropped 6 bases, with 11 bases sitting between them. Looked up from germline, CDR1 is SGHRS and CDR2 is YFSETQ. CDR3 length equals 12 residues. The CDR3: CASRGAPPEAFF. CDR3 in DNA: TGCGCCAGCAGGGGGGCACCCCCTGAAGCTTTCTTT.

This clone was observed a few times. The chain joins TRBV10-3 to TRBJ1-3; D ambiguous. This CDR3 comprises 15 residues. Germline V gene sequence: CDR1 ENHRY, CDR2 SYGVKD. V dropped 6 bases and J dropped 0 bases, with 12 bases sitting between them. CDR3 sequence (DNA): TGTGCCATCAGACCAGGAGTAAACTCTGGAAACACCATATATTTT. Translating gives CAIRPGVNSGNTIYF.

This clone was found a few times. The chain combines TRBV3-1 (or the pseudogene TRBV3-2) with TRBJ1-6, with TRBD1 as a possible D gene (5 bases). This CDR3 is 15 amino acids long. Germline CDR1 is LGHDT and CDR2 is YNNKEL (reference sequence). V lost 3 bases and J lost 8, with 14 bases in between. In DNA form, the CDR3 reads TGTGCCAGCAGCCACGCCCAGGGTGGTGATTCACCCCTCCACTTT. Amino acids: CASSHAQGGDSPLHF.

The chain carries TRBV5-1 and TRBJ2-5, with 8 positions matching TRBD1. Germline assignment: CDR1 SGHRS and CDR2 YFSETQ. The CDR3 contains 14 residues. V lost 4 bases to trimming and J lost 5 bases; unmatched junction nucleotides: 7. The CDR3 is CASSPTRQGETQYF. For the CDR3, the DNA is TGCGCCAGCAGCCCGACCCGACAGGGGGAGACCCAGTACTTC.

Many counts were recorded for this clone. This rearrangement joins TRBV4-2 to TRBJ2-3; D is ambiguous. With 0 bases removed from V and 3 bases from J, the gap between germline ends came to 10 bases. CDR3 length: 15 amino acids. The germline gives CDR1 LGHNA, CDR2 YNFKEQ. CDR3 DNA sequence: TGTGCCAGCAGCCAAGATTTGCGGCAAACAGATACGCAGTATTTT. Its protein is CASSQDLRQTDTQYF.

This rearrangement joins TRBV12-3 or TRBV12-4 to TRBJ1-1; D call uncertain. The germline V and J ends were trimmed by 6 bases and 8 bases, with 13 bases remaining between them. The CDR3 is 12 residues long. The CDR3 nucleotides are TGTGCCAGCAGCACGAGTTGGCCAGAAGCTTTCTTT. Amino acid sequence: CASSTSWPEAFF.

This clone was recorded once. The rearrangement links TRBV9 to TRBJ1-3; the D gene is possibly TRBD1 (5 bases). The germline V and J ends were trimmed by 4 bases and 0 bases, with 17 bases remaining between them. CDR1 is SGDLS, CDR2 YYNGEE, per germline. This CDR3 spans 17 amino acids. The CDR3 here is CASSPRWDHLSGNTIYF. Written as DNA, the CDR3 is TGTGCCAGCAGCCCGAGGTGGGACCACCTCTCTGGAAACACCATATATTTT.

The chain has TRBV3-1 (or the pseudogene TRBV3-2) and TRBJ1-4, with D possibly TRBD1 on 5 matching bases. This CDR3 is built from 15 residues. Germline V gene data show CDR1 as LGHDT and CDR2 as YNNKEL (reference sequence). V was clipped by 1 base and J by 13 bases, with 19 bases between them. The CDR3 region has the DNA TGTGCCAGCAGCCAAGTTTTTCAGGGTTCGGGGGGACTGTTTTTT. Protein sequence: CASSQVFQGSGGLFF.

V usage is TRBV3-1 (or the pseudogene TRBV3-2) and J usage is TRBJ1-3; possible D gene TRBD1, 5 bases. With 4 bases removed from V and 1 base from J, the gap between germline ends came to 8 bases. The CDR3 contains 14 residues. Germline CDR1 LGHDT, CDR2 YNNKEL (reference sequence). The CDR3 is CASSPQGSGNTIYF. The CDR3 region has the DNA TGTGCCAGCAGCCCTCAGGGTTCTGGAAACACCATATATTTT.

V and J are TRBV7-9 and TRBJ2-3; D could derive from TRBD1 or TRBD2 (5 bases each). Trimming left V 3 bases short and J 3 bases short, with 13 bases between. Germline lookup yields CDR1 SEHNR and CDR2 FQNEAQ (reference sequence). This CDR3 region has 15 residues. The CDR3 region is CASSFSGTRTDTQYF. CDR3 nucleotide sequence: TGTGCCAGCAGCTTCTCCGGGACCCGAACAGATACGCAGTATTTT. Looking up the rest from reference TRBV7-9 and TRBJ2-3 gives the full variable domain: DTGVSQNPRHKITKRGQNVTFRCDPISEHNRLYWYRQTLGQGPEFLTYFQNEAQLEKSRLLSDRFSAERPKGSFSTLEIQRTEQGDSAMYLCASSFSGTRTDTQYFGPGTRLTVL.

The rearrangement uses TRBV7-9 and TRBJ1-2, with D unclear. This CDR3 has 13 residues. The germline V and J ends were trimmed by 4 bases and 11 bases, with 17 bases remaining between them. The germline CDR1 and CDR2 sequences are SEHNR and FQNEAQ (reference sequence). Here the CDR3 reads CASSSNRVLGYTF. CDR3 nucleotides: TGTGCCAGCAGCTCGAACCGGGTGCTTGGATACACCTTC.

As DNA, the CDR3 is TGTGCCAGCATCGGCGGGGGGGACCGCACAGATACGCAGTATTTT. It specifies CASIGGGDRTDTQYF. The chain joins TRBV2 to TRBJ2-3; 9 positions match TRBD2. Trimming cost V 7 bases and J 1 base; bases outside gene matches: 6. This CDR3 is built from 15 residues. From germline, CDR1 is SNHLY and CDR2 FYNNEI.

The rearrangement uses TRBV29-1 and TRBJ2-7; D may be TRBD1 (5 bases). Trimming removed 4 bases at V and 3 bases at J, with 10 bases between. Germline assignment: CDR1 SQVTM and CDR2 ANQGSEA. CDR3 size: 12 residues. The DNA of the CDR3 is TGCAGCGTTGGGGGCAACGACTACGAGCAGTACTTC. It codes for CSVGGNDYEQYF.

V gene TRBV10-3 combines with J gene TRBJ2-5; no clear D. The CDR3 loop spans 10 amino acids. The germline V gene has CDR1 ENHRY and CDR2 SYGVKD. Trimming left V 9 bases short and J 2 bases short, with 4 bases between. The CDR3 protein is CAIGQETQYF. CDR3 coding DNA: TGTGCCATTGGACAAGAGACCCAGTACTTC.

This clone was seen more than once but under ten times. V gene TRBV6-4 combines with J gene TRBJ2-7; D not certain. The CDR3 extends over 10 amino acids. V was trimmed by 4 bases and J by 4 bases, leaving 2 bases between them. Germline V gives CDR1 MRHNA, CDR2 SNTAGT. CDR3 region: CASSVYEQYV. The CDR3 DNA is TGTGCCAGCAGTGTATACGAGCAGTACGTC.

V is TRBV6-6 and J is TRBJ2-7; 8 bases are shared with TRBD2. Germline CDR1 reads MNHNY; CDR2 reads SVGAGI (reference sequence). The CDR3 covers 17 residues. V was pared by 5 bases and J by 4 bases, with 16 bases of the junction left unmatched. The CDR3 here is CASSRSGTPPNLYEQYF. The CDR3, as DNA: TGTGCCAGCAGTCGTAGCGGGACACCCCCTAATCTTTACGAGCAGTACTTC.

This clone came up a few times. This chain connects TRBV6-5 to TRBJ2-1; D is perhaps TRBD1 or TRBD2 (7 bases each). Trimming removed 4 bases from V and 7 bases from J, with 11 bases in between. The germline gives CDR1 MNHEY, CDR2 SVGAGI. The CDR3 is 13 residues long. Here the CDR3 DNA reads TGTGCCAGCAGTTCCCAGGGGGGGAATGAGCAGTTCTTC. It codes for CASSSQGGNEQFF.

The chain joins TRBV4-1 to TRBJ1-5; TRBD1 might be the D (6 bases). This CDR3 contains 15 residues. Germline V CDR1 and CDR2: MGHRA, YSYEKL. The V end was cut by 0 bases, the J end by 7 bases, with 13 bases between. The chain's CDR3 is CASSQDSGAGQPQHF. CDR3 nucleotide sequence: TGCGCCAGCAGCCAAGATTCAGGGGCAGGGCAGCCCCAGCATTTT.

The V and J genes are TRBV7-9 and TRBJ2-5; D is perhaps TRBD1 or TRBD2 (6 bases each). Trimming removed 5 bases from V and 7 bases from J, with 29 bases in between. Germline assignment: CDR1 SEHNR and CDR2 FQNEAQ (reference sequence). CDR3 size: 18 residues. CDR3: CASSPVAGRLGAQGTQYF. The CDR3 nucleotides read TGTGCCAGCAGCCCGGTTGCGGGAAGACTGGGGGCCCAGGGGACCCAGTACTTC.